The 5 T cell receptor beta chains presented below share a single source sample, sequenced in a study of OX40 agonist ivuxolimab in advanced cancers. The table came from immunoSEQ multiplex PCR; TCRdb's copy has only in-frame clones and leaves some out. The table shows some 30,000 clones, with around 74% occurring only once. This specimen was CD4+ or CD8+ T cells sorted from blood, taken in a trial of the OX40 agonist ivuxolimab. Source of these receptors: an adult with an advanced solid tumor such as melanoma, head and neck, liver or kidney cancer.

V usage is TRBV10-3 and J usage is TRBJ1-1; 7 bases are a match to TRBD1. V was pared by 7 bases and J by 5 bases, with 10 bases of the junction left unmatched. Germline V gene sequence: CDR1 ENHRY, CDR2 SYGVKD. The CDR3 contains 14 residues. This chain's CDR3 is CAIKLTGDGTEAFF. In DNA, the CDR3 is TGTGCCATCAAATTAACAGGGGATGGGACTGAAGCTTTCTTT.

This chain links TRBV29-1 with TRBJ1-5, with unresolved D. Germline CDR1 SQVTM, CDR2 ANQGSEA. The CDR3 totals 14 residues. Trimming cost V 6 bases and J 7 bases, with 19 bases left between them. Written as DNA, the CDR3 is TGCAGCGTACTAGACCCCTCCTCAGGCCAGCCCCAGCATTTT. It specifies CSVLDPSSGQPQHF.

This clone came up a few times. This chain links TRBV18 with TRBJ1-5, with D possibly being TRBD1 (6 bases). The CDR3 is made up of 13 amino acids. Germline V gene data show CDR1 as KGHSH and CDR2 as LQKENI. Trimming removed 4 bases at V and 11 bases at J, with 15 bases between. This CDR3 reads CASSRKGGESQHF. CDR3 coding DNA: TGTGCCAGCTCACGAAAGGGGGGCGAGTCCCAGCATTTT. The whole variable domain, remainder taken from reference TRBV18 and TRBJ1-5, is NAGVMQNPRHLVRRRGQEARLRCSPMKGHSHVYWYRQLPEEGLKFMVYLQKENIIDESGMPKERFSAEFPKEGPSILRIQQVVRGDSAAYFCASSRKGGESQHFGDGTRLSIL.

The chain uses TRBV4-1 and TRBJ1-6, with D possibly TRBD1 on 5 matching bases. Trimming cost V 7 bases and J 2 bases, with 12 bases left between them. Per the germline V gene, CDR1 is MGHRA and CDR2 is YSYEKL. This CDR3 contains 15 residues. The CDR3 bases are TGCGCCAGCAACCCGGGAGGGGCCTATAATTCACCCCTCCACTTT. Translation gives CASNPGGAYNSPLHF.

This chain connects TRBV4-1 to TRBJ2-5, with TRBD2 identical over 9 bases. Germline CDR1 and CDR2: MGHRA and YSYEKL. V was pared by 0 bases and J by 7 bases, with 6 bases of the junction left unmatched. The CDR3 totals 15 residues. CDR3 in DNA: TGCGCCAGCAGCCAAGACTCGCGGGGGGGCCGGACCCAGTACTTC. It encodes CASSQDSRGGRTQYF.